This T cell receptor beta chain was identified in a study of PD-1 blockade in classical Hodgkin lymphoma. Study conclusions and caveats: Undefined causes, possibly disease activity or prior therapy, underlie the repertoire differences. Newly diagnosed patients reportedly had lower baseline TCR diversity than healthy donors.

Trimming removed 7 bases from V and 5 bases from J; junction bases left unmatched: 5. The CDR3 contains 14 residues. From germline, CDR1 is ENHRY and CDR2 SYGVKD. Time point: newly diagnosed, previously untreated cHL patient sample. It was by magnetic negative selection that CD4+ T cells were purified from thawed PBMCs. Clones were read by immunoSEQ multiplex PCR, and TCRdb kept only the in-frame ones, dropping some. The sample yields around 16,000 clones, just over 85% seen once. With regard to this clone: What it binds is unknown.

This receptor was taken from a human donor with classical Hodgkin lymphoma. The sequencing sample was made of CD4+ T cells from blood. The chain recombines TRBV10-3 with TRBJ1-2, with TRBD1 matching over 12 bases. The CDR3 sequence is CAITGTGGAYGYTF. In DNA form, the CDR3 reads TGTGCCATCACTGGGACAGGGGGCGCTTATGGCTACACCTTC.